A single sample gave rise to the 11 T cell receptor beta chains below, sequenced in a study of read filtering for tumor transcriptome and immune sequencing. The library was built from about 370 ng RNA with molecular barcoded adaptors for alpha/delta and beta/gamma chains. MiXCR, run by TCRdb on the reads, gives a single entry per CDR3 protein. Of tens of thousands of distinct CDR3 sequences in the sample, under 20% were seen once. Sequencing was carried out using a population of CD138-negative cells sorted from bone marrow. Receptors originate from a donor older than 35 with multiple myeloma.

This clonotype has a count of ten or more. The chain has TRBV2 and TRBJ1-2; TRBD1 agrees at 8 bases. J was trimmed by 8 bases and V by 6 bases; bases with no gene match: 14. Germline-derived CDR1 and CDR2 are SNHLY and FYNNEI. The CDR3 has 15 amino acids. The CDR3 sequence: CASRGDLGQETGYTF. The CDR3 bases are TGTGCCAGCAGGGGGGACTTGGGACAGGAGACCGGCTACACCTTC.

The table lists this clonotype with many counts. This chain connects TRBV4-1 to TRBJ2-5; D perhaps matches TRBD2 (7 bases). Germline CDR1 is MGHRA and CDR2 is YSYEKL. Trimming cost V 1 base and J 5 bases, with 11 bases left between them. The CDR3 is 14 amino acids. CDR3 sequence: CASSQAGGGETQYF. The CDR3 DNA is TGCGCCAGCAGCCAAGCGGGGGGCGGGGAGACCCAGTACTTC.

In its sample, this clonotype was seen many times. As DNA, the CDR3 is TGTGCCAGCAGCCCGAGCGGGGCGGCCTACAATGAGCAGTTCTTC. This translates into CASSPSGAAYNEQFF. The rearrangement uses TRBV2 and TRBJ2-1; 7 nucleotides agree with TRBD2. The V gene end was trimmed by 6 bases and the J gene end by 2 bases; junction bases not matched to a gene: 7. The CDR3 spans 15 residues. Germline lookup yields CDR1 SNHLY and CDR2 FYNNEI.

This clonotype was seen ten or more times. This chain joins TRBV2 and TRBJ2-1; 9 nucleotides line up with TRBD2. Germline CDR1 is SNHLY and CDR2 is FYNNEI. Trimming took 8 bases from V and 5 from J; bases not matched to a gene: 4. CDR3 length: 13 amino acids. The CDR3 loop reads CASSSGTNNEQFF. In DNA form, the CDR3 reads TGTGCCAGCTCTAGCGGGACAAACAATGAGCAGTTCTTC.

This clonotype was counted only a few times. CDR3: CASSPYQLEQYF. In nucleotides, the CDR3 is TGTGCCAGCAGTCCCTACCAGCTCGAGCAGTACTTC. The chain uses TRBV6-6 and TRBJ2-7; D not resolved. The germline CDR1 and CDR2 sequences are MNHNY and SVGAGI (reference sequence). The length of the CDR3 is 12 residues. V was cut by 5 bases and J by 6 bases, with 11 bases left in between.

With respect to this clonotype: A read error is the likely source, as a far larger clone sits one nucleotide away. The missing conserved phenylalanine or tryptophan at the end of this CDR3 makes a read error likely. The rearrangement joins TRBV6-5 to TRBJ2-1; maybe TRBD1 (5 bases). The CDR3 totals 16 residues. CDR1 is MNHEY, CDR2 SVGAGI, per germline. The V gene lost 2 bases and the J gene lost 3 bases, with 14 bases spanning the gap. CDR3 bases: TGTGCCAGCAGTTACGGAAGCCCCCAGGGCTACAATGAGCAGTTCCTC. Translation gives CASSYGSPQGYNEQFL.

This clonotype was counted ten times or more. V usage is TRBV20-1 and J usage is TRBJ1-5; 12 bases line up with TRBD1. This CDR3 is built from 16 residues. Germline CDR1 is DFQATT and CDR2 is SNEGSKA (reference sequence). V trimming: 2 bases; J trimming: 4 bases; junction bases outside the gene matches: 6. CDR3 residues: CSARLGGQGANQPQHF. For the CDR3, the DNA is TGCAGTGCTAGATTGGGGGGACAGGGGGCAAATCAGCCCCAGCATTTT.

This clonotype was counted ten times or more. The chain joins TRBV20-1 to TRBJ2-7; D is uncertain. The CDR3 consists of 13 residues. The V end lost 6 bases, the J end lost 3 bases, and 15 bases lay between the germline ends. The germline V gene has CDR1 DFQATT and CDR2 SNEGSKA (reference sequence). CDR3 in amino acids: CSAPVLSSYEQYF. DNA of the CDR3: TGCAGTGCCCCGGTCCTATCAAGCTACGAGCAGTACTTC.

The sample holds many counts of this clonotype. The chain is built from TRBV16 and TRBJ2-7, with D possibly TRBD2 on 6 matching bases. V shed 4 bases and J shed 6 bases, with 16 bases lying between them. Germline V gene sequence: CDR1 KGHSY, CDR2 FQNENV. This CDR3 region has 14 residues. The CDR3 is CASSPPPRGSEQYF. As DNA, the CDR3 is TGTGCCAGCAGCCCCCCACCTCGGGGGAGCGAGCAGTACTTC.

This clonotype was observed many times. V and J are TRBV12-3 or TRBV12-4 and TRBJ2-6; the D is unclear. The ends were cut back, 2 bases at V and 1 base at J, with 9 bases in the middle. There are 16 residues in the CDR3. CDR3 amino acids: CASSLTALSGANVLTF. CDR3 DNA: TGTGCCAGCAGTTTAACGGCTTTATCTGGGGCCAACGTCCTGACTTTC.

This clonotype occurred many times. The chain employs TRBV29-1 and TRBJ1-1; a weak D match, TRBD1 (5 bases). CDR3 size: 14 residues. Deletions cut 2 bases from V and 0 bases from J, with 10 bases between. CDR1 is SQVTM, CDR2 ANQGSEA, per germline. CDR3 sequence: CSVETGQMNTEAFF. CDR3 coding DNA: TGCAGCGTTGAAACAGGACAAATGAACACTGAAGCTTTCTTT.